The present T cell receptor (beta chain) was sequenced within a study of cytomegalovirus exposure and HLA in healthy donors. Study findings and constraints: Indistinguishable V segments, including TRBV6-2 and TRBV6-3, were excluded.

Primers: 60 Vbeta forward and 13 Jbeta reverse. Data came from immunoSEQ multiplex PCR; TCRdb stores just in-frame clones and leaves some out. The sample lists over 30,000 clones, 60% to 70% occurring once. The CDR3 has 14 residues. Looked up from germline, CDR1 is SGHNT and CDR2 is YENEEA. Trimming cost V 1 base and J 0 bases, with 6 bases left between them. Concerning this clone: Its antigen is undetermined.

These donors counted as nominally healthy when sampled, but unrecorded immune exposures were likely. This receptor was taken from a man in his forties in good health and CMV-seropositive. Sequencing was performed on PBMCs. The gene calls are TRBV11-3 and TRBJ1-1; D gene ambiguous. In DNA, the CDR3 is TGTGCCAGCAGCTTAGGAGAGTTGAACACTGAAGCTTTCTTT. The encoded protein is CASSLGELNTEAFF.